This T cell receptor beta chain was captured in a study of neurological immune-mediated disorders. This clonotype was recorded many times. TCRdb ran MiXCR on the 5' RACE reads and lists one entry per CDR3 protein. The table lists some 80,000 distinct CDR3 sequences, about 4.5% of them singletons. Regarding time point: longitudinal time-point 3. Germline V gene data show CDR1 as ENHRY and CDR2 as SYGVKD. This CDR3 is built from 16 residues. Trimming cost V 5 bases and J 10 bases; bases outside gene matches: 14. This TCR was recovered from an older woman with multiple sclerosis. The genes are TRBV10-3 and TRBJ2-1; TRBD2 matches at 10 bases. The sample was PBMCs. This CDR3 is CAISSSSLAGTREQFF. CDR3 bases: TGTGCCATCAGTTCCAGTTCACTAGCGGGGACGCGGGAGCAGTTCTTC.